The rows below give T cell receptor beta chains drawn from one sample of a study of shared clonotypes between healthy human individuals. Sequencing used immunoSEQ multiplex PCR; TCRdb keeps in-frame clones, though not all of them. This repertoire shows roughly 400,000 clones, approximately 96% found once; its top ten account for around 0.32%. The sample comprised memory CD8+ T cells sorted from blood. The source is a man younger than 45 in good health. CDR3s leave out the opening cysteine and the closing phenylalanine or tryptophan.

J gene,V gene,CDR3 protein
TRBJ2-7,TRBV5-6,ASSSWTGAYEQY
TRBJ2-7,TRBV11-3,ASSLFRSTYEQY
TRBJ1-1,TRBV18,ASSLSVEVEAF
TRBJ2-5,TRBV29-1,SVSGALREETQY
TRBJ2-3,TRBV7-9,ASSFIRGSSTDTQY
TRBJ2-1,TRBV7-9,ASKASSYNEQF
TRBJ2-7,TRBV9,ASSVGGKGYEQY
TRBJ2-5,TRBV25-1,ASSVPGLATLVETQY
TRBJ2-5,TRBV5-1,ASSGWTQDETQY
TRBJ1-2,TRBV14,ASSQGLRSRGRSSGYT
TRBJ2-1,TRBV11-2,ASSLGLAGGEQF
TRBJ1-5,TRBV30,AWSGAVRQPQH
TRBJ1-1,TRBV2,ASIANTEAF
TRBJ1-2,TRBV10-3,AISEGDRGYGYT
TRBJ2-2,TRBV7-6,ASSLPGPTGNTGELF
TRBJ2-5,TRBV5-1,ASLRIGETQY
TRBJ2-7,TRBV5-1,ASTYKPKGQGVNYEQY
TRBJ2-7,TRBV10-3,AISISGYEQY
TRBJ2-2,TRBV14,ASSPTGGTGELF
TRBJ1-5,TRBV28,ASSLFKPQH
TRBJ2-6,TRBV2,ASTGVGANVLT
TRBJ2-1,TRBV30,AWTGLAGPNEQF
TRBJ2-3,TRBV10-2,ASRNSQNVRRSDTQY
TRBJ2-2,TRBV10-2,ASKREGTGELF
TRBJ2-2,TRBV1,TGGDRLGRALF
TRBJ2-7,TRBV27,ASSSHLTRDTSSYEQY
TRBJ1-1,TRBV28,ASSEVVQGSWTEAF
TRBJ1-1,TRBV10-3,AISDGQNTEAF
TRBJ1-5,TRBV6-5,ASRLGARSNQPQH
TRBJ2-2,TRBV18,ASSLERDYTGELF
TRBJ2-5,TRBV18,ASSPRTGEETQY
TRBJ2-2,TRBV5-1,ASSLGLLAATGELF
TRBJ2-7,TRBV2,ASTVAGLYEQY
TRBJ1-5,TRBV2,ASSLDSLNQPQH
TRBJ2-1,TRBV5-6,ASSLTNNEQF
TRBJ2-2,TRBV5-1,ASSLGVDTGELF
TRBJ2-3,TRBV19,ASTSRTSGDTDTQY
TRBJ2-3,TRBV5-5,ASSLSAGGIRTDTQY
TRBJ2-1,TRBV20-1,SGRREYQF
TRBJ1-2,TRBV5-6,ASSSTGNYGYT
TRBJ2-3,TRBV21-1,ASSKDGDPDTQY
TRBJ2-1,TRBV29-1,SVVFSTPNEQF
TRBJ1-3,TRBV28,ASGSGGLGNTIY
TRBJ1-2,TRBV28,ASGGQGRT
TRBJ2-1,TRBV15,ATSRDRTRVNEQF
TRBJ1-2,TRBV20-1,SARAGGYT
TRBJ2-1,TRBV10-3,AISESGAPEQF
TRBJ2-1,TRBV28,ASSQQRERGEQF
TRBJ2-1,TRBV2,ASSLSMRGNEQF
TRBJ2-7,TRBV14,ASSQGVSGYEQY